The source of this TCR beta chain is a study of shared clonotypes between healthy human individuals. Germline values: CDR1 SGHDT, CDR2 YYEEEE. The length of the CDR3 is 17 residues. The ends lost 6 bases at V and 1 base at J; junction bases unmatched: 11. The method was immunoSEQ multiplex PCR; TCRdb's version includes in-frame clones alone and lacks a portion of them. The sample contains 520,000 or so clones, less than 85% of which appear only once. Material: PBMCs. The TCR originated in a woman between 40 and 50 years old in good health. Some clones in this sample may be carry-over from other donors' samples. This chain uses TRBV5-6 with TRBJ1-1; 11 bases agree with TRBD1. CDR3 sequence reads: CASNLWTGGGRNTEAFF. In nucleotides, the CDR3 is TGTGCCAGCAACTTATGGACAGGGGGCGGACGGAACACTGAAGCTTTCTTT.